Listed below are T cell receptor beta chains from one sample, sequenced in a study of PD-1 blockade in classical Hodgkin lymphoma. The table came from immunoSEQ multiplex PCR; TCRdb's copy has only in-frame clones and leaves some out. The table has roughly 61,000 clones, approximately 90% seen once. The specimen comprised peripheral blood mononuclear cells (PBMCs), sampled at baseline. All receptors come from a human donor with classical Hodgkin lymphoma. Both conserved end residues are part of each CDR3. The D gene is left open where the match is weak. Expanded clones get a size class; other rows say once, few or many, or leave the size out.

CDR3 protein,CDR3 DNA,V gene,clone size,J gene,D gene
CASPLDRGFLGPYGYTF,TGTGCCAGCCCTTTGGACAGGGGATTTCTTGGCCCTTATGGCTACACCTTC,TRBV2,-,TRBJ1-2,TRBD1
CASGLVEQAGQPQHF,TGTGCTAGTGGTTTGGTAGAACAGGCGGGTCAGCCCCAGCATTTT,TRBV12-5,-,TRBJ1-5,-
CASSQMDEKNEQFF,TGTGCCAGCAGTCAAATGGACGAGAAGAATGAGCAGTTCTTC,TRBV6-5,few,TRBJ2-1,-
CASSPYWAQGNYGYTF,TGTGCCAGCAGTCCCTACTGGGCCCAGGGCAACTATGGCTACACCTTC,TRBV27,-,TRBJ1-2,-
CASSYHPGEYGAFF,TGTGCCAGCAGTTACCATCCAGGGGAATATGGAGCTTTCTTT,TRBV6-6,-,TRBJ1-1,-
CASRSGGNTIYF,TGTGCCAGCAGGTCAGGGGGAAACACCATATATTTT,TRBV6-5,-,TRBJ1-3,-
CASSYPSGGSLSQETQYF,TGTGCCAGCAGCTATCCTTCAGGGGGCTCCCTATCACAAGAGACCCAGTACTTC,TRBV7-9,-,TRBJ2-5,TRBD1
CSARVDGYTF,TGCAGTGCTAGAGTGGATGGCTACACCTTC,TRBV20-1,-,TRBJ1-2,-
CASRPRLRDSPLHF,TGTGCCAGCAGGCCTAGGCTAAGGGATTCACCCCTCCACTTT,TRBV2,-,TRBJ1-6,-
CASSVNGGTGYGYTF,TGTGCCAGCAGCGTGAATGGGGGAACCGGGTATGGCTACACCTTC,TRBV6-1,-,TRBJ1-2,-
CASSSGTGRETQYF,TGTGCCAGCAGCTCTGGGACAGGGAGGGAGACCCAGTACTTC,TRBV5-6,-,TRBJ2-5,TRBD1
CASSLGASGELFF,TGTGCCAGCAGCTTAGGGGCGTCCGGGGAGCTGTTTTTT,TRBV6-6,-,TRBJ2-2,-
CASSWRDRDNTIYF,TGTGCCAGCTCCTGGAGGGACAGGGACAACACCATATATTTT,TRBV18,-,TRBJ1-3,TRBD1
CAWSLGVRNTEAFF,TGTGCCTGGAGTTTGGGAGTGCGAAACACTGAAGCTTTCTTT,TRBV30,few,TRBJ1-1,-
CASSQEAGDTSYEQYF,TGCGCCAGCAGCCAAGAGGCTGGGGACACTAGCTACGAGCAGTACTTC,TRBV4-1,-,TRBJ2-7,-
CASSLEDSRRTNQPQHF,TGTGCCAGCAGCTTAGAGGACAGCAGAAGGACCAATCAGCCCCAGCATTTT,TRBV13,-,TRBJ1-5,-
CASSLGTSGGAQDNEQFF,TGTGCCAGCAGCCTCGGGACTAGCGGGGGGGCACAGGACAATGAGCAGTTCTTC,TRBV7-9,-,TRBJ2-1,TRBD2
CASGSLESPLHF,TGTGCCAGCGGATCGTTGGAGTCACCCCTCCACTTT,TRBV7-9,-,TRBJ1-6,-
CASSLAGGPRTDTQYF,TGTGCCAGCTCACTTGCGGGGGGGCCCCGCACAGATACGCAGTATTTT,TRBV18,-,TRBJ2-3,TRBD2
CASSYQGGLLNTGELFF,TGTGCCAGCAGCTACCAGGGTGGACTCCTGAACACCGGGGAGCTGTTTTTT,TRBV14,-,TRBJ2-2,-
CASNMGGLVLYTQYF,TGTGCCAGCAACATGGGGGGACTAGTGTTATATACGCAGTATTTT,TRBV28,-,TRBJ2-3,TRBD2
CASSEFLLAEAFF,TGTGCCAGCAGTGAATTCCTCTTGGCTGAAGCTTTCTTT,TRBV6-1,-,TRBJ1-1,-
CASSLTGGPYNEQFF,TGTGCCAGCAGTCTAACTGGGGGGCCGTACAATGAGCAGTTCTTC,TRBV27,-,TRBJ2-1,-
CASSGDYEQYF,TGTGCCAGCAGCGGAGATTACGAGCAGTACTTC,TRBV5-5,-,TRBJ2-7,-
CASSISGVTYNEQFF,TGTGCCAGTAGTATCAGCGGGGTGACCTACAATGAGCAGTTCTTC,TRBV19,-,TRBJ2-1,TRBD2
CASKEADNQPQHF,TGTGCCAGTAAAGAAGCAGACAATCAGCCCCAGCATTTT,TRBV19,-,TRBJ1-5,-
CAITSGSVNTEAFF,TGTGCCATCACTTCAGGGTCGGTGAACACTGAAGCTTTCTTT,TRBV10-3,-,TRBJ1-1,-
CASSLLDNDNNEQFF,TGTGCCAGCAGCCTTCTGGACAACGACAACAATGAGCAGTTCTTC,TRBV28,once,TRBJ2-1,-
CASRWDRLGEKLFF,TGTGCCAGCAGATGGGACAGGCTAGGGGAAAAACTGTTTTTT,TRBV4-2,-,TRBJ1-4,TRBD1
CASSARGPLYNSPLHF,TGTGCCAGCAGCGCCCGGGGGCCCCTTTATAATTCACCCCTCCACTTT,TRBV28,-,TRBJ1-6,-
CASRVSPSYEQYF,TGTGCCAGCAGGGTTTCCCCTTCCTACGAGCAGTACTTC,TRBV27,-,TRBJ2-7,-
CASSLAAYSNQPQHF,TGTGCCAGCAGCTTGGCCGCCTATAGCAATCAGCCCCAGCATTTT,TRBV7-2,-,TRBJ1-5,-